Reported below is one T cell receptor (beta chain). Measured with immunoSEQ multiplex PCR; TCRdb has only the in-frame clones, and not every one. The sample comprises 280,000 or so clones, roughly 89% of which are singletons, and around 1.7% rests with the top ten. All enrollees were about 18 to 90 years old and from some 24 US areas. Participant-reported clinical history was the basis for cohort assignment. This record comes from a study of blood T cell repertoires in COVID-19. Study details: Nucleic acid was either cDNA or gDNA, and it came from T cells, B-cell-depleted T cells, or PBMCs.

CDR3 length: 14 residues. Trimming pared 5 bases from V and 3 bases from J, leaving 13 bases between. CDR1 SGHVS and CDR2 FQNEAQ come from the germline V gene. The sequenced material came from PBMCs or T cells enriched from blood (not recorded which). The sequence came from a woman aged 18-30 years with acute COVID-19. The chain joins TRBV7-8 to TRBJ1-1; possibly TRBD1 for D (6 bases). In DNA, the CDR3 is TGTGCCAGCAGCCCAGAAAACAGGGACACTGAAGCTTTCTTT. Its translation is CASSPENRDTEAFF.